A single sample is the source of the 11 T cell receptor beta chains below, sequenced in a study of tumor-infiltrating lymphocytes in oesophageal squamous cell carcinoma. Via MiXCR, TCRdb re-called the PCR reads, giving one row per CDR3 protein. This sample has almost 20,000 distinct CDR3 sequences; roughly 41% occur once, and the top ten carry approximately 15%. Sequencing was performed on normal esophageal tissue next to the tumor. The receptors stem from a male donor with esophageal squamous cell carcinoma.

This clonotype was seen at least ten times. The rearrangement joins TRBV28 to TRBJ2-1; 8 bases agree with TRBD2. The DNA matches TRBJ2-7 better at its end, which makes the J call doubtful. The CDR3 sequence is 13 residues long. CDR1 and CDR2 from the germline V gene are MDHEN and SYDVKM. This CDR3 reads CASSQAGGGEQYF. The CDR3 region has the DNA TGTGCCAGCAGCCAGGCGGGGGGTGGCGAGCAGTACTTC.

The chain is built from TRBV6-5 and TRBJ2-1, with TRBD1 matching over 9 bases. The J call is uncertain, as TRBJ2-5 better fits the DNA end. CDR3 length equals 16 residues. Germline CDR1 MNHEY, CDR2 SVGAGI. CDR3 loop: CASSYRGTGTTETQYF. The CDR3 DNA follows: TGTGCCAGCAGTTACCGGGGGACAGGGACGACAGAGACCCAGTACTTC.

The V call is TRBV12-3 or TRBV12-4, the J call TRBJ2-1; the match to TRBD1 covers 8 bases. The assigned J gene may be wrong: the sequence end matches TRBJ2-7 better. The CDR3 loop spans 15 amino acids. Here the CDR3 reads CASSLYTDRDYEQYF. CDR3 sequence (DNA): TGTGCCAGCAGTTTATATACGGACAGGGACTACGAGCAGTACTTC.

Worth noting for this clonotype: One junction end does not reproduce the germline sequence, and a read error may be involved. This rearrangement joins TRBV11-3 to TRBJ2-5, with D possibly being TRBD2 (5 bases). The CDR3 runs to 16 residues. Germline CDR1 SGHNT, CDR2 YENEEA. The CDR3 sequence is CASSLDGVAYNSPLHF. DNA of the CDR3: TGTGCCAGCAGCTTAGACGGGGTGGCCTATAATTCACCCCTCCACTTC.

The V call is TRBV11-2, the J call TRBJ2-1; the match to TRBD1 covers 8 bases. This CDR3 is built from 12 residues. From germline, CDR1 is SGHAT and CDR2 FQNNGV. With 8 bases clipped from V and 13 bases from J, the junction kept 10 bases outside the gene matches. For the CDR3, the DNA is TGTGCCAGCGGCCCGGACAGGGCAGCACAGTTCTTC. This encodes CASGPDRAAQFF.

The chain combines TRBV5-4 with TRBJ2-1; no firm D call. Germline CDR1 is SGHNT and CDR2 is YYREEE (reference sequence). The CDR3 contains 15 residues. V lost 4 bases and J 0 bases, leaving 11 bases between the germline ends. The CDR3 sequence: CASSTPKSSYNEQFF. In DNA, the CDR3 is TGTGCCAGCAGCACTCCCAAGAGCTCCTACAATGAGCAGTTCTTC.

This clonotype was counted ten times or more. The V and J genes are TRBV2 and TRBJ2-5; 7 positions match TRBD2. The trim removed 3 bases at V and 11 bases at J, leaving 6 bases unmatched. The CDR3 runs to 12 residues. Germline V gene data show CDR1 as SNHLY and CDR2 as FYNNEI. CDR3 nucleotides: TGTGCCAGCAGTGACATGGGGGGGGAGCAGTACTTC. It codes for CASSDMGGEQYF. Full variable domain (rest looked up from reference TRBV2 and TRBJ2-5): EPEVTQTPSHQVTQMGQEVILRCVPISNHLYFYWYRQILGQKVEFLVSFYNNEISEKSEIFDDQFSVERPDGSNFTLKIRSTKLEDSAMYFCASSDMGGEQYFGPGTRLLVL.

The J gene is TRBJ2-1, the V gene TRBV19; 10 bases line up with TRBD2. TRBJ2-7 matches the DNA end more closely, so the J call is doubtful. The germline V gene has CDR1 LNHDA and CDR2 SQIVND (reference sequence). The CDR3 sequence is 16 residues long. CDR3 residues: CASSIRLAGIHYEQYF. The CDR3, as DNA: TGTGCCAGTAGTATTAGACTAGCGGGTATACACTACGAGCAGTACTTC.

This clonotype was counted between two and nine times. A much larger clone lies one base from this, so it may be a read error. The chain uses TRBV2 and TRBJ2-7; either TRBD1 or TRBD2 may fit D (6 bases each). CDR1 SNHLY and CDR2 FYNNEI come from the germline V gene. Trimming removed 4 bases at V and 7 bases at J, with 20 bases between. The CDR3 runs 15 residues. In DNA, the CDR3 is TGTGCCAGCAGTGTAAAACTAGAGGGGGGCCGTGAGCAGTACTTC. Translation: CASSVKLEGGREQYF.

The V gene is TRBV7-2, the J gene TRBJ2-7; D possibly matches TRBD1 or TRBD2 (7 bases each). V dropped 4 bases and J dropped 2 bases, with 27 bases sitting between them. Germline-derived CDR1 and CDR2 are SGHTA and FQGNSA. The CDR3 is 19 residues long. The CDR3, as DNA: TGTGCCAGCAGCTCTCCGCGGCGCGGGGGACAGCCTACCACCTACGAGCAGTACTTC. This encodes CASSSPRRGGQPTTYEQYF.

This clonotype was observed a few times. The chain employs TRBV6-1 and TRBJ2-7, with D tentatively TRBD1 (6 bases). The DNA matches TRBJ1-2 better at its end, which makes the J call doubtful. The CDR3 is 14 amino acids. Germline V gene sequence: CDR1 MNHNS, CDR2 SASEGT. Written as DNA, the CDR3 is TGTGCCAGCACCCCAGGGAGGGGGGCTTCTGGCTACACCTTC. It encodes CASTPGRGASGYTF.